The rows below give T cell receptor beta chains drawn from one sample of a study of T cells in Graves' hyperthyroidism and ophthalmopathy. TCRdb re-analysed the multiplex PCR reads in MiXCR, keeping a single row per CDR3 protein. The sample shows more than 550,000 distinct CDR3 sequences, approximately 15% of them seen only once. Source material: blood. The receptors derive from a man aged 50 to 60 with Graves' hyperthyroidism. Each CDR3 is given with its conserved first and last residue. The order of the fields is V gene, clone size, J gene, D gene, CDR3 DNA, CDR3 protein. D genes are given only for firm matches. The size entry is marked missing in some rows and otherwise reads once, few, many or a size class.

>TRBV28|many|TRBJ2-7|NA
TGTGCCAGCCACAGTTTAGGTGGGGAAGGGCTAAACGAGCAGTACTTC
CASHSLGGEGLNEQYF
>TRBV28|many|TRBJ1-5|TRBD1
TGTGCCAGCAGTTTCAGGAGCAGGGGGCTTAGCAATCAGCCCCAGCATTTT
CASSFRSRGLSNQPQHF
>TRBV2|few|TRBJ2-7|NA
TGTGCCAGCACTGAAGGGACCTCCTACGAGCAGTACTTC
CASTEGTSYEQYF
>TRBV14|NA|TRBJ1-4|NA
TGTGCCAGCAGCCAGGCCAGGCGAGTTAATGAAAAACTGTTTTTT
CASSQARRVNEKLFF
>TRBV18|many|TRBJ2-7|NA
TGTGCCAGCTCACCGCGACCGATTTCCTACGAGCAGTACTTC
CASSPRPISYEQYF
>TRBV28|NA|TRBJ1-1|NA
TGTGCCAGCAGTTTTTTATCTCAGGGAAAGAACACTGAAGCTTTCTTT
CASSFLSQGKNTEAFF
>TRBV11-2|many|TRBJ2-3|TRBD1
TGTGCCAGCAGCTCCCGGACAGGTACTAGCACAGATACGCAGTATTTT
CASSSRTGTSTDTQYF
>TRBV6-1|many|TRBJ1-1|NA
TGTGCCAGCAGTTACTTTTCCCTGAACACTGAAGCTTTCTTT
CASSYFSLNTEAFF
>TRBV6-1|many|TRBJ2-1|TRBD2
TGTGCCAGCAGTTTTAGCGGGAGTGCCGGGGATGAGCAGTTCTTC
CASSFSGSAGDEQFF
>TRBV18|NA|TRBJ2-1|TRBD2
TGTGCCAGCTCACCCACAGCGGGAGATGAGCAGTTCTTC
CASSPTAGDEQFF
>TRBV9|NA|TRBJ1-2|NA
TGTGCCAGCAGCGTGGACCAGGGAAGGTACGGCTACACCTTC
CASSVDQGRYGYTF
>TRBV6-5|many|TRBJ2-7|TRBD2
TGTGCCAGCAGTTACTCGGCTAGCGGGAGGTTCGAGCAGTACTTC
CASSYSASGRFEQYF
>TRBV24-1|many|TRBJ2-1|TRBD2
TGTGCCACCAGTGATTTACACCATAGCGGGGCAATGGAAGAGCAGTTCTTC
CATSDLHHSGAMEEQFF
>TRBV7-3|many|TRBJ2-2|NA
TGTGCCAGCAGCTTCGGGGGTACCGGGGAGCTGTTTTTT
CASSFGGTGELFF
>TRBV20-1|many|TRBJ2-1|TRBD2
TGCAGTGCTAGAGGCGGACTAGCGGGAGGGAGCTCCTACAATGAGCAGTTCTTC
CSARGGLAGGSSYNEQFF
>TRBV7-2|NA|TRBJ1-2|NA
TGTGCCAGCAGCTTAGGGGGGGTCGCGACGGACTATGGCTACACCTTC
CASSLGGVATDYGYTF
>TRBV27|many|TRBJ2-1|NA
TGTGCCAGCAGAAAAATCCGGAACTACAATGAGCAGTTCTTC
CASRKIRNYNEQFF
>TRBV2|NA|TRBJ2-7|NA
TGTGCCAGCGGGCCAGAAAATGTTCTCGAGCAGTACTTC
CASGPENVLEQYF
>TRBV20-1|few|TRBJ2-7|NA
TGCAGTGCTAGACAGAGGAGCTCCTACGAGCAGTACTTC
CSARQRSSYEQYF
>TRBV29-1|many|TRBJ2-2|TRBD2
TGCAGCGTACCCAGCGGGAGGGCCGGGTCCGGGGAGCTGTTTTTT
CSVPSGRAGSGELFF
>TRBV29-1|many|TRBJ1-1|NA
TGCAGCGTTTACGGTGGGGGGAACACTGAAGCTTTCTTT
CSVYGGGNTEAFF
>TRBV19|many|TRBJ2-7|TRBD1
TGTGCCAGTAGTAAGCCCTCCACCGGGACAGGGGGTTCCGAGCAGTACTTC
CASSKPSTGTGGSEQYF